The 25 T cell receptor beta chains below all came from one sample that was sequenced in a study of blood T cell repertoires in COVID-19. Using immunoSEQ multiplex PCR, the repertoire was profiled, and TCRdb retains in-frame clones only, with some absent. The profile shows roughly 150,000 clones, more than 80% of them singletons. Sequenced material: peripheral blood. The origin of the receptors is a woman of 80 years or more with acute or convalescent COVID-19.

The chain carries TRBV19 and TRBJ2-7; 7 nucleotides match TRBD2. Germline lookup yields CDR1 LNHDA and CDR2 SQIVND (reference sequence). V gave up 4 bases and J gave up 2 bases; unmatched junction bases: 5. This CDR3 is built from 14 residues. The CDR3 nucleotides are TGTGCCAGTAGTAGGGGGGGTTCCGCCTACGAGCAGTACTTC. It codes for CASSRGGSAYEQYF. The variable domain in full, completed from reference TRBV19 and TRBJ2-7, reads DGGITQSPKYLFRKEGQNVTLSCEQNLNHDAMYWYRQDPGQGLRLIYYSQIVNDFQKGDIAEGYSVSREKKESFPLTVTSAQKNPTAFYLCASSRGGSAYEQYFGPGTRLTVT.

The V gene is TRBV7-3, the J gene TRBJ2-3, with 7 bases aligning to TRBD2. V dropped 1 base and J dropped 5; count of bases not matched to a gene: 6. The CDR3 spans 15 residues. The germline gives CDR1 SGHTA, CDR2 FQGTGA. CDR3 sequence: CASSLIGLEVDTQYF. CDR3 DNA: TGTGCCAGCAGCTTAATCGGACTAGAGGTAGATACGCAGTATTTT.

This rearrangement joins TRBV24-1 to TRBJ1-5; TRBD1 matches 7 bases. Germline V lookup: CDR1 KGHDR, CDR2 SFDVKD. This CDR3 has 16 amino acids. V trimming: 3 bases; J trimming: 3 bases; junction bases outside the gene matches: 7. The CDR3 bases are TGTGCCACCAGTGATGGGACAGAGATCTACAATCAGCCCCAGCATTTT. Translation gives CATSDGTEIYNQPQHF.

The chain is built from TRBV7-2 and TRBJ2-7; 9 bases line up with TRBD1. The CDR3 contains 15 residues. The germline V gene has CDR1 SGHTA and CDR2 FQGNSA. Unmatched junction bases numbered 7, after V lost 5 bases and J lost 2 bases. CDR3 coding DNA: TGTGCCAGCAGCCTGGACAGGGGTGATACCTACGAGCAGTACTTC. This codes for CASSLDRGDTYEQYF.

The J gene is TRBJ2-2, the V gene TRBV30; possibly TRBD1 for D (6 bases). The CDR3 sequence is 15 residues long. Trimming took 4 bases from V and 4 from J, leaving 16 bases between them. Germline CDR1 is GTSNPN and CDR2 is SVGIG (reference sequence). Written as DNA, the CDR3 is TGTGCCTGGACACCGCTTGCAGGGGTCACCGGGGAGCTGTTTTTT. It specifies CAWTPLAGVTGELFF.

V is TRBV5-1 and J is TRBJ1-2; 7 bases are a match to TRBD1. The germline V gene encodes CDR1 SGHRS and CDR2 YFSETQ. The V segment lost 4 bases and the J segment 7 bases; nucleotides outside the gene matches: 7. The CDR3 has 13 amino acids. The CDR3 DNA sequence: TGCGCCAGCAGCCCACAGGGGATCGGTGGCTACACCTTC. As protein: CASSPQGIGGYTF.

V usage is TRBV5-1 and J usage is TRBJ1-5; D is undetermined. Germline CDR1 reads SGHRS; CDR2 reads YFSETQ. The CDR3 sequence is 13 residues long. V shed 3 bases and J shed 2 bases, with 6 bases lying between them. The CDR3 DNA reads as TGCGCCAGCAGCTCGTCGGGCAATCAGCCCCAGCATTTT. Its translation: CASSSSGNQPQHF.

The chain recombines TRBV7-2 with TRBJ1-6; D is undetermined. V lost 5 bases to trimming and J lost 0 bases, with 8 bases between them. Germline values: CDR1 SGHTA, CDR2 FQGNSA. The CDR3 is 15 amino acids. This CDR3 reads CASSQRSSYNSPLHF. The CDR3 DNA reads TGTGCCAGCAGCCAGAGGAGCTCCTATAATTCACCCCTCCACTTT.

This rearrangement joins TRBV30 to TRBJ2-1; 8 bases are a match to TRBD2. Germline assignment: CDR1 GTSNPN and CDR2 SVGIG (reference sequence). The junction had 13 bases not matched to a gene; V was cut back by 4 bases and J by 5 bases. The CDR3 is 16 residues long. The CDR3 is CAWTRLGLEDNNEQFF. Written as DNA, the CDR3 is TGTGCCTGGACCCGACTGGGACTAGAAGATAACAATGAGCAGTTCTTC.

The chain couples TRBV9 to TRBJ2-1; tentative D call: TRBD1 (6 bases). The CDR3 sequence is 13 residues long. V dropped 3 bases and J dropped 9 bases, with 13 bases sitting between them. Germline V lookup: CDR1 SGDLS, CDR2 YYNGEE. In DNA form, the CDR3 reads TGTGCCAGCAGCGCCGGGACATTGCGTGAGCAGTTCTTC. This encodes CASSAGTLREQFF.

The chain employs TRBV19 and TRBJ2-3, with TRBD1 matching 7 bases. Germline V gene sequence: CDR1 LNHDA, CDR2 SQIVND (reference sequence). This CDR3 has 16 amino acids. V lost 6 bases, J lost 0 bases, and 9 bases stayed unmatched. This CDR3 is CASSRDSLSSTDTQYF. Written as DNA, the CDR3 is TGTGCCAGTAGCCGGGACAGTTTATCTAGCACAGATACGCAGTATTTT.

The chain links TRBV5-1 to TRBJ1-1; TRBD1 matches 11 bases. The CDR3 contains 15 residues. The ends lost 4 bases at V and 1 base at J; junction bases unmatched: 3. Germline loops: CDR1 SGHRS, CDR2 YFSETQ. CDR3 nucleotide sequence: TGCGCCAGCAGCCCGGACAGGGGGCGGAACACTGAAGCTTTCTTT. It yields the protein CASSPDRGRNTEAFF.

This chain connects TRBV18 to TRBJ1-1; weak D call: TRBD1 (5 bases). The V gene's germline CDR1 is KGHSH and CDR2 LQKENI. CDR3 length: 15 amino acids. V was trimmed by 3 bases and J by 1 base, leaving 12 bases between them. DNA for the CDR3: TGTGCCAGCTCACCGGGGCAGGGTTGGAACACTGAAGCTTTCTTT. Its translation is CASSPGQGWNTEAFF.

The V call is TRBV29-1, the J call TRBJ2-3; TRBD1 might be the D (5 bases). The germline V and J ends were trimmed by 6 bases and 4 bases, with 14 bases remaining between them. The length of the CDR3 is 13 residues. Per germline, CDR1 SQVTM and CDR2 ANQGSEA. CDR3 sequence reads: CSVALQGSDTQYF. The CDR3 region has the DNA TGCAGCGTGGCTCTGCAGGGTTCAGATACGCAGTATTTT.

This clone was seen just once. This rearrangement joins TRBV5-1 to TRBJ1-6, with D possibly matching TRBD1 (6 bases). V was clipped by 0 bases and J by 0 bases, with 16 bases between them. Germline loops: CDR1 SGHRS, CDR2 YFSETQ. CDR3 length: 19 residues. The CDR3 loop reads CASSLAATGGFSYNSPLHF. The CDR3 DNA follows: TGCGCCAGCAGCTTGGCCGCGACGGGGGGCTTCTCCTATAATTCACCCCTCCACTTT.

CDR3 amino acids: CASSLGPTGYGGYTF. As DNA, the CDR3 is TGTGCCAGCAGCTTGGGCCCGACAGGGTATGGAGGCTACACCTTC. This rearrangement joins TRBV5-6 to TRBJ1-2; TRBD1 matches at 7 bases. The CDR3 has 15 residues. Germline CDR1 is SGHDT and CDR2 is YYEEEE. The V and J ends lost 0 bases and 8 bases, in that order; junction bases with no gene match: 10.

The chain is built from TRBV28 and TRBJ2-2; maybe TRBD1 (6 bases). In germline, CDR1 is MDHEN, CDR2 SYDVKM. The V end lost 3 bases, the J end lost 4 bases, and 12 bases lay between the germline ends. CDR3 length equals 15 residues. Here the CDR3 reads CASSFSQGRTGELFF. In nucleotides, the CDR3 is TGTGCCAGCAGTTTTAGCCAGGGGCGCACCGGGGAGCTGTTTTTT.

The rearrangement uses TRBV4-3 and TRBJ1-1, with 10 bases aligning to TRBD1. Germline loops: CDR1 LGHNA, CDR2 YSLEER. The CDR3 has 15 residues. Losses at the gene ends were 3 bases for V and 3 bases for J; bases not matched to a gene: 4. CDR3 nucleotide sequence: TGCGCCAGCAGCCACCGGACAGGGGGGGACACTGAAGCTTTCTTT. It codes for CASSHRTGGDTEAFF.

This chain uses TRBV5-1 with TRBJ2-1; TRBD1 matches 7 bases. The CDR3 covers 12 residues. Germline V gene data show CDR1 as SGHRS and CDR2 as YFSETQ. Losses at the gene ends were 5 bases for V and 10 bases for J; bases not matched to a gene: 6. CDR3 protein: CASSQQTGEQFF. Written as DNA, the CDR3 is TGCGCCAGCAGTCAGCAGACAGGGGAGCAGTTCTTC.

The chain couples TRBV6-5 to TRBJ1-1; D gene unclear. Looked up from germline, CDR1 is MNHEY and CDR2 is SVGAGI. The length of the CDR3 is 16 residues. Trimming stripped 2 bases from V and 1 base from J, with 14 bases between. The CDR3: CASSYTRRTTNTEAFF. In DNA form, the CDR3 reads TGTGCCAGCAGTTACACGAGGAGGACTACGAACACTGAAGCTTTCTTT.

In DNA, the CDR3 is TGTGCCAGCAGTGAAGCACCGACTAGCGGGGGGCGTAATGAGCAGTTCTTC. This sequence encodes CASSEAPTSGGRNEQFF. The rearrangement links TRBV6-1 to TRBJ2-1; 13 bases are shared with TRBD2. The CDR3 contains 17 residues. V was clipped by 0 bases and J by 7 bases; unmatched bases: 6. Germline loops: CDR1 MNHNS, CDR2 SASEGT.

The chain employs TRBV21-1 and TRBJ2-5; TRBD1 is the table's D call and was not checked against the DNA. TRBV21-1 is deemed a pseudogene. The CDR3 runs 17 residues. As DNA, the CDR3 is TGTGCCAGCAGCAAAGCGTTCAGGGGGCGAAACGAAGAGACCCAGTACTTC. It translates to CASSKAFRGRNEETQYF.

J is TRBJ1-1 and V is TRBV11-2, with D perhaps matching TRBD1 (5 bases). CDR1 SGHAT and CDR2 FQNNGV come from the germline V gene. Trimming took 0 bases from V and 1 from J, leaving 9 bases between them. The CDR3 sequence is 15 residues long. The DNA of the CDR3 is TGTGCCAGCAGCTTAGAAGGGGCACGGAACACTGAAGCTTTCTTT. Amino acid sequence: CASSLEGARNTEAFF.

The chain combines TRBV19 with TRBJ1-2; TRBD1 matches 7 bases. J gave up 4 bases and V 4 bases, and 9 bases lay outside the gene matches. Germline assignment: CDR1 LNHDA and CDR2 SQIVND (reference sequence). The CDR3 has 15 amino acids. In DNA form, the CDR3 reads TGTGCCAGTAGTAACCCCCCGACAGGGATCTATGGCTACACCTTC. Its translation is CASSNPPTGIYGYTF.

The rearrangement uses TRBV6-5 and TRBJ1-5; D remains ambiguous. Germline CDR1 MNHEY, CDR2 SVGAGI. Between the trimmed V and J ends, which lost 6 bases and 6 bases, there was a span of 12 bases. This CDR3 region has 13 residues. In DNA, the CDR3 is TGTGCCAGCAGCGGAGAGAGAGGTCAGCCCCAGCATTTT. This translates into CASSGERGQPQHF.